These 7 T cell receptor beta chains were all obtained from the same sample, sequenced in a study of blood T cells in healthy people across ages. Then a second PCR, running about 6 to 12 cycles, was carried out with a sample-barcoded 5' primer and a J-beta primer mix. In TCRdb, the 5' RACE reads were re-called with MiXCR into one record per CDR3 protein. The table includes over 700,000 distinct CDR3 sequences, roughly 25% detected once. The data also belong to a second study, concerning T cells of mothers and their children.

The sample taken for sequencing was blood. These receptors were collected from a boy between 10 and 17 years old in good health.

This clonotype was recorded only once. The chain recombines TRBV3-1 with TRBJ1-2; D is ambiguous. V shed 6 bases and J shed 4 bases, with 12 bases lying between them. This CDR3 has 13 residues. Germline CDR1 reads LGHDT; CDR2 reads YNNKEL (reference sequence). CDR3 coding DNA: TGTGCCAGCAGAATCGCGGGAGGCTATGGCTACACCTTC. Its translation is CASRIAGGYGYTF. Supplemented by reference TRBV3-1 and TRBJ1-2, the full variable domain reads DTAVSQTPKYLVTQMGNDKSIKCEQNLGHDTMYWYKQDSKKFLKIMFSYNNKELIINETVPNRFSPKSPDKAHLNLHINSLELGDSAVYFCASRIAGGYGYTFGSGTRLTVV.

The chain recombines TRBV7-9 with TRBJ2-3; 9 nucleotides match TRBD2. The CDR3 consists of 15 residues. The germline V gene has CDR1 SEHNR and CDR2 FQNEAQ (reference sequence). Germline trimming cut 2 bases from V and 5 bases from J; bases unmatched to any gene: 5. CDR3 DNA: TGTGCCAGCAGCTTAACAGCGGGAGGTCTAGATACGCAGTATTTT. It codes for CASSLTAGGLDTQYF. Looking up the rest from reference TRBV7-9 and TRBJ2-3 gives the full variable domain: DTGVSQNPRHKITKRGQNVTFRCDPISEHNRLYWYRQTLGQGPEFLTYFQNEAQLEKSRLLSDRFSAERPKGSFSTLEIQRTEQGDSAMYLCASSLTAGGLDTQYFGPGTRLTVL.

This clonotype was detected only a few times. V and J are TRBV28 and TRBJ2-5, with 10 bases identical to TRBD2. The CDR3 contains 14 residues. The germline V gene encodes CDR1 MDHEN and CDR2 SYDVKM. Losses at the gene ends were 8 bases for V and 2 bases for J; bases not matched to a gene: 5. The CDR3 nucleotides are TGTGCCAGCGCAGTAGCGGGAGGACAAGAGACCCAGTACTTC. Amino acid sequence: CASAVAGGQETQYF.

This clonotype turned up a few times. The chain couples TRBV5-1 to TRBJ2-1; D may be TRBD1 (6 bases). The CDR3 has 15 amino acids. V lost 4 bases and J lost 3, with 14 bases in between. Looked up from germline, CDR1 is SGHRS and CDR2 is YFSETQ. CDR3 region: CASSPTGRNYNEQFF. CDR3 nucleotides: TGCGCCAGCAGCCCCACAGGGCGGAACTACAATGAGCAGTTCTTC. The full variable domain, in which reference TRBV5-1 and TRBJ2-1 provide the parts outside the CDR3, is KAGVTQTPRYLIKTRGQQVTLSCSPISGHRSVSWYQQTPGQGLQFLFEYFSETQRNKGNFPGRFSGRQFSNSRSEMNVSTLELGDSALYLCASSPTGRNYNEQFFGPGTRLTVL.

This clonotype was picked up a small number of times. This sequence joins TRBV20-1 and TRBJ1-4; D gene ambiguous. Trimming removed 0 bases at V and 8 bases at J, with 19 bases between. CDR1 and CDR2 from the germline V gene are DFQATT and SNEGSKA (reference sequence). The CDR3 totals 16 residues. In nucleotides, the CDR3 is TGCAGTGCTAGAGAAAACGACGGCTTCCCCCAGGAAAAACTGTTTTTT. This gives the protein CSARENDGFPQEKLFF.

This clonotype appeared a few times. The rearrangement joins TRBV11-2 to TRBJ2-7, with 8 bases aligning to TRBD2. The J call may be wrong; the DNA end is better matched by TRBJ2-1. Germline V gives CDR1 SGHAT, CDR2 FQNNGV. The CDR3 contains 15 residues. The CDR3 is CASSDGRAGGNEQFF. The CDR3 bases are TGTGCCAGCAGCGACGGGAGGGCCGGGGGCAATGAGCAGTTCTTC.

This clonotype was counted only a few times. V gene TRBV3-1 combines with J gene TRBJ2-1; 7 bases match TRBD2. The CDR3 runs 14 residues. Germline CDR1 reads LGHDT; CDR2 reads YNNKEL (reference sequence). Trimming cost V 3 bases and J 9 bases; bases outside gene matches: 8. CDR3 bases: TGTGCCAGCAGCCATGGGGGGGTTGTGGGTGAGCAGTTCTTC. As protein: CASSHGGVVGEQFF.